The TCR beta chain described here comes from a study of T cells in Graves' hyperthyroidism and ophthalmopathy. The germline V gene has CDR1 KGHSH and CDR2 LQKENI. V was shortened by 4 bases and J by 4 bases, with 21 bases between the two germline ends. CDR3 length equals 17 residues. Amplification targeted TCR beta CDR3 regions from RNA transcripts. A set of HTBI primers served as the primers for a first-round RT-PCR of the TCR CDR3. MiXCR, applied by TCRdb to the multiplex PCR reads, yields one record per CDR3 protein. The repertoire holds about 360,000 distinct CDR3 sequences, with about 12% as singletons. A few counts support this clonotype. The hyperthyroidism patients had all been newly diagnosed, and their disease duration was under 2 months. Their ages ranged from 18 to 65 years. Clinical symptoms, serum thyroxine and TRAb, thyroid ultrasound and orbital computed tomography together formed the diagnostic basis.

This TCR was sampled from a young woman with Graves' hyperthyroidism. Material: blood. The chain recombines TRBV18 with TRBJ2-3; D gene ambiguous. In DNA, the CDR3 is TGTGCCAGCTCACAACTCGGACCGGTCGGCACCGCAGATACGCAGTATTTT. Translation: CASSQLGPVGTADTQYF.